The 13 T cell receptor beta chains below all came from one sample that was sequenced in a study of blood T cell repertoires in COVID-19. Using immunoSEQ multiplex PCR, the repertoire was profiled, and TCRdb retains in-frame clones only, with some absent. The data show 150,000 to 200,000 clones, over 75% seen once. Input material: peripheral blood. The origin of the receptors is a man aged 35 to 55 with active or convalescent COVID-19.

This clone turned up a few times. This chain links TRBV5-4 with TRBJ1-6, with D perhaps matching TRBD1 (6 bases). Per the germline V gene, CDR1 is SGHNT and CDR2 is YYREEE (reference sequence). V lost 3 bases and J lost 16, with 17 bases in between. The CDR3 covers 13 residues. CDR3 sequence: CASSWGGAGRLHF. As DNA, the CDR3 is TGTGCCAGCAGCTGGGGGGGGGCGGGCAGGCTCCACTTT.

The CDR3, as DNA: TGCGCCAGCAGTGCTGGTGGGGCTCCGGTCGGGGAGCTGTTTTTT. Its translation is CASSAGGAPVGELFF. The chain uses TRBV10-1 and TRBJ2-2; D is possibly TRBD1 (5 bases). Trimming took off 4 bases at V and 7 bases at J, with 16 bases between the two ends. Germline assignment: CDR1 WNHNN and CDR2 SYGVQD (reference sequence). This CDR3 is built from 15 residues.

A single count supports this clone. The chain recombines TRBV19 with TRBJ1-6, with 8 bases matching TRBD1. V lost 5 bases, J lost 7 bases, and 10 bases stayed unmatched. Germline CDR1 and CDR2: LNHDA and SQIVND (reference sequence). The CDR3 loop spans 16 amino acids. CDR3 nucleotides: TGTGCCAGTAGTCTCAAAACTGGGACAGGAAATTCACCCCTCCACTTT. Translated: CASSLKTGTGNSPLHF.

V is TRBV4-1 and J is TRBJ1-2, with no clear D. V dropped 3 bases and J dropped 4 bases, with 6 bases sitting between them. The CDR3 has 12 residues. Germline V gene lookup returns CDR1 MGHRA and CDR2 YSYEKL. The CDR3 DNA follows: TGCGCCAGCAGCCAGGGCCTCTATGGCTACACCTTC. It is translated as CASSQGLYGYTF.

The chain has TRBV4-1 and TRBJ1-2; possible D gene TRBD1, 5 bases. This CDR3 has 13 amino acids. Germline CDR1 reads MGHRA; CDR2 reads YSYEKL. V shed 4 bases and J shed 2 bases, with 8 bases lying between them. This CDR3 is CASSRDRNYGYTF. For the CDR3, the DNA is TGCGCCAGCAGCCGAGACAGAAACTATGGCTACACCTTC.

The V gene is TRBV7-2, the J gene TRBJ2-1; 11 bases are a match to TRBD2. Germline CDR1 SGHTA, CDR2 FQGNSA. The CDR3 covers 17 residues. With V trimmed by 3 bases and J by 0 bases, 4 bases remained unmatched. The CDR3 DNA reads as TGTGCCAGCAGCTTGTCTAGCGGGGGGAGCTCCTACAATGAGCAGTTCTTC. This encodes CASSLSSGGSSYNEQFF.

This chain links TRBV6-2 or TRBV6-3 with TRBJ1-5; possibly TRBD1 for D (5 bases). The CDR3 covers 15 residues. Trimming took off 6 bases at V and 2 bases at J, with 14 bases between the two ends. Germline lookup yields CDR1 MNHEY and CDR2 SVGEGT. The CDR3 sequence is CASSPQGLRNQPQHF. CDR3 DNA sequence: TGTGCCAGCAGCCCGCAGGGATTACGCAATCAGCCCCAGCATTTT.

This clone turned up a few times. This chain connects TRBV30 to TRBJ2-7; a weak D match, TRBD2 (5 bases). The V end was cut by 3 bases, the J end by 5 bases, with 14 bases between. Per germline, CDR1 GTSNPN and CDR2 SVGIG (reference sequence). The CDR3 consists of 13 residues. CDR3 loop: CAWSAAYGDEQYF. The CDR3, as DNA: TGTGCCTGGAGCGCGGCCTACGGGGACGAGCAGTACTTC.

The gene calls are TRBV5-4 and TRBJ2-2; 9 bases align to TRBD1. Germline-derived CDR1 and CDR2 are SGHNT and YYREEE (reference sequence). Losses at the gene ends were 5 bases for V and 4 bases for J; bases not matched to a gene: 18. The CDR3 sequence is 19 residues long. The CDR3 here is CASRKISVGNRGLTGELFF. CDR3 DNA: TGTGCCAGCAGGAAAATATCGGTGGGGAACAGGGGGCTCACCGGGGAGCTGTTTTTT.

CDR3 DNA: TGTGCCAGCAGCCCCACTGGAAACACCATATATTTT. It encodes CASSPTGNTIYF. J is TRBJ1-3 and V is TRBV28; D is ambiguous. Germline CDR1 MDHEN, CDR2 SYDVKM. Deletions cut 6 bases from V and 2 bases from J, with 5 bases between. The CDR3 spans 12 residues.

On this clone itself: This sample also contains other DNA sequences that code for the same CDR3. This chain connects TRBV12-3 or TRBV12-4 to TRBJ1-3; D is unresolved. The CDR3 runs 13 residues. Trimming shortened V by 5 bases and J by 0 bases, and 5 bases separated the two germline ends. The CDR3: CASSPSSGNTIYF. CDR3 in DNA: TGTGCCAGCAGTCCTAGCTCTGGAAACACCATATATTTT.

V is TRBV7-6 and J is TRBJ1-5; TRBD1 agrees at 10 bases. This CDR3 region has 17 residues. The germline CDR1 and CDR2 sequences are SGHVS and FNYEAQ. V lost 5 bases to trimming and J lost 4 bases; unmatched junction nucleotides: 11. The CDR3 here is CASSQSTWTGGNQPQHF. DNA of the CDR3: TGTGCCAGCAGCCAGTCTACTTGGACAGGGGGTAATCAGCCCCAGCATTTT.

V is TRBV20-1 and J is TRBJ1-2; D unresolved. The CDR3 totals 14 residues. V was shortened by 3 bases and J by 5 bases, with 16 bases between the two germline ends. Germline CDR1 is DFQATT and CDR2 is SNEGSKA (reference sequence). CDR3 loop: CSASPGSVRYGYTF. CDR3 DNA sequence: TGCAGTGCTAGTCCGGGGTCAGTGAGGTATGGCTACACCTTC.